Here is one T cell receptor beta chain with its context. A multiplex PCR was run with 60 Vbeta primers and 13 Jbeta primers. This table comes from immunoSEQ multiplex PCR, and its TCRdb copy is limited to in-frame clones, with some not included. The table lists approximately 190,000 clones, about four fifths of them singletons, with around 0.25% in the top ten. The CDR3 consists of 17 residues. Germline CDR1 ENHRY, CDR2 SYGVKD. J gave up 0 bases and V 2 bases, and 7 bases lay outside the gene matches. The data originate from a study of cytomegalovirus exposure and HLA in healthy donors. Sequences were obtained from PBMCs. The receptor's source is a boy aged 5-17 years in good health and CMV-seronegative. The chain carries TRBV10-3 and TRBJ2-3; 8 nucleotides line up with TRBD2. The CDR3 bases are TGTGCCATCAGTGAGCTCCTAGCGGGCCCTAGCACAGATACGCAGTATTTT. Its translation: CAISELLAGPSTDTQYF.